This T cell receptor beta chain was sequenced during a study of blood T cell repertoires in COVID-19. Looking at the study overall: The cDNA or gDNA used as material had been derived from T cells, B-cell-depleted T cells, or PBMCs.

This CDR3 region has 10 residues. Trimming cost V 8 bases and J 9 bases, with 11 bases left between them. Per the germline V gene, CDR1 is LGHDT and CDR2 is YNNKEL (reference sequence). Libraries were prepared by immunoSEQ multiplex PCR; TCRdb keeps only in-frame clonotypes and omits some of them. This table has 220,000 or so clones, about 86% appearing once. Specimen: peripheral blood. The chain uses TRBV3-1 (or the pseudogene TRBV3-2) and TRBJ2-7; maybe TRBD2 (6 bases). The TCR sequence derives from a woman aged 45 to 65 with COVID-19, enrolled during active disease. Here the CDR3 reads CASPGGLQYF. The CDR3 coding sequence is TGTGCCAGCCCCGGAGGGCTGCAGTACTTC.